This entry features one TCR beta chain sequence. Its antigen remains unidentified. In germline, CDR1 is SGHDT, CDR2 YYEEEE. Losses at the gene ends were 2 bases for V and 5 bases for J; bases not matched to a gene: 6. This CDR3 is 14 amino acids long. A J-beta primer mix and a sample-barcoded 5' primer were used in a second PCR of roughly 6 to 12 cycles. TCRdb re-called the 5' RACE reads through MiXCR, storing one row per CDR3 protein. There are hundreds of thousands of distinct CDR3 sequences in the sample; roughly 60% occur only once, and about 20% lies in the top ten. The sample is drawn from a study of blood T cells in healthy people across ages. About the study: Per two T cells, about one barcoded beta molecule was captured through template switching. Study-level findings and limits: While age rose, TCR beta diversity per million T cells dropped in a roughly linear way.

The origin of this receptor is a man aged 25 to 45 in good health. The specimen was blood. The chain has TRBV5-6 and TRBJ1-2; TRBD1 matches at 7 bases. The CDR3 nucleotides are TGTGCCAGCAGCTTCTCCGGGACAGTATATGGCTACACCTTC. Translation: CASSFSGTVYGYTF.